The 24 T cell receptor beta chains listed next were all sequenced from one sample in a study of radiotherapy plus CTLA-4 blockade in lung cancer. Data came from immunoSEQ multiplex PCR; TCRdb stores just in-frame clones and leaves some out. The table has about 88,000 clones, about two thirds seen once. The sample consisted of peripheral blood, taken from a patient treated with radiotherapy plus ipilimumab. The receptor set was obtained from a human donor with non-small cell lung cancer that progressed on radiotherapy plus ipilimumab.

This chain uses TRBV7-6 with TRBJ2-2, with 8 bases identical to TRBD2. The CDR3 consists of 17 residues. In germline, CDR1 is SGHVS, CDR2 FNYEAQ. The ends lost 1 base at V and 4 bases at J; junction bases unmatched: 8. Here the CDR3 DNA reads TGTGCCAGCAGCTTAGGTCCGGGAGGGGGTGCCACCGGGGAGCTGTTTTTT. Its translation is CASSLGPGGGATGELFF.

This chain links TRBV5-1 with TRBJ2-1; 7 bases agree with TRBD1. The CDR3 has 14 residues. After removal of 3 bases from V and 8 bases from J, the junction contained 8 bases not matched to a gene. Germline V gives CDR1 SGHRS, CDR2 YFSETQ. The CDR3 DNA reads as TGCGCCAGCAGCTGGGAAACAGGGGTGGATGAGCAGTTCTTC. This encodes CASSWETGVDEQFF.

In its sample, this clone was seen a few times. The V and J genes are TRBV5-4 and TRBJ2-1; D is perhaps TRBD2 (8 bases). The CDR3 is made up of 17 amino acids. Trimming took 6 bases from V and 7 from J, leaving 26 bases between them. Germline V CDR1 and CDR2: SGHNT, YYREEE (reference sequence). For the CDR3, the DNA is TGTGCCAGCACAACAGGGGAGGCGGTAGCGGGGTGGAATGAGCAGTTCTTC. Encoded protein: CASTTGEAVAGWNEQFF.

CDR3 bases: TGTGCCAGCGGGGACAGAACTAATGAAAAACTGTTTTTT. As protein: CASGDRTNEKLFF. This sequence joins TRBV7-9 and TRBJ1-4; 7 bases match TRBD1. Germline V lookup: CDR1 SEHNR, CDR2 FQNEAQ (reference sequence). Germline trimming cut 8 bases from V and 1 base from J; bases unmatched to any gene: 1. CDR3 length: 13 amino acids.

The chain uses TRBV4-1 and TRBJ2-7, with D perhaps TRBD1 (5 bases). The CDR3 runs to 13 residues. The V gene lost 8 bases and the J gene lost 1 base, with 12 bases spanning the gap. Germline V lookup: CDR1 MGHRA, CDR2 YSYEKL. The CDR3 sequence: CASGWGPSYEQYF. The CDR3 DNA follows: TGCGCCAGCGGATGGGGCCCTTCCTACGAGCAGTACTTC.

The genes are TRBV28 and TRBJ1-4, with D hard to call. The CDR3 loop spans 15 amino acids. CDR1 is MDHEN and CDR2 is SYDVKM in the germline V gene. Trimming pared 5 bases from V and 4 bases from J, leaving 14 bases between. CDR3 nucleotide sequence: TGTGCCAGCAGTCCCCTGAGCGGGAATAATGAAAAACTGTTTTTT. Protein: CASSPLSGNNEKLFF.

This chain uses TRBV5-1 with TRBJ1-1; D perhaps matches TRBD1 (5 bases). The CDR3 covers 14 residues. CDR1 SGHRS and CDR2 YFSETQ come from the germline V gene. V shed 0 bases and J shed 5 bases, with 11 bases lying between them. CDR3 residues: CASSLEQGDTEAFF. CDR3 nucleotide sequence: TGCGCCAGCAGCTTGGAACAAGGGGATACTGAAGCTTTCTTT. Looking up the rest from reference TRBV5-1 and TRBJ1-1 gives the full variable domain: KAGVTQTPRYLIKTRGQQVTLSCSPISGHRSVSWYQQTPGQGLQFLFEYFSETQRNKGNFPGRFSGRQFSNSRSEMNVSTLELGDSALYLCASSLEQGDTEAFFGQGTRLTVV.

The V call is TRBV7-9, the J call TRBJ2-2; 8 bases are a match to TRBD1. Germline V gene data show CDR1 as SEHNR and CDR2 as FQNEAQ (reference sequence). The CDR3 is 16 amino acids. V shed 5 bases and J 7 bases; nucleotides not matched to a gene: 12. CDR3 DNA sequence: TGTGCCAGCAGCCCTCACCAGGGGGCGCGGTTCGGGGAGCTGTTTTTT. Translation: CASSPHQGARFGELFF.

The gene calls are TRBV7-2 and TRBJ2-3; D is ambiguous. Germline values: CDR1 SGHTA, CDR2 FQGNSA. The CDR3 is 14 residues long. V was trimmed by 1 base and J by 0 bases, leaving 5 bases between them. This CDR3 is CASSLGESTDTQYF. CDR3 coding DNA: TGTGCCAGCAGCTTAGGCGAAAGCACAGATACGCAGTATTTT.

This clone occurred a few times. J is TRBJ2-7 and V is TRBV18, with TRBD2 identical over 7 bases. The CDR3 runs to 18 residues. V dropped 0 bases and J dropped 0; count of bases not matched to a gene: 11. The germline V gene encodes CDR1 KGHSH and CDR2 LQKENI. The CDR3 nucleotides read TGTGCCAGCTCACCACCGGAAGCTAGCGGACACAACTCCTACGAGCAGTACTTC. Its translation is CASSPPEASGHNSYEQYF.

The rearrangement uses TRBV9 and TRBJ2-3, with 8 bases matching TRBD2. The junction had 15 bases not matched to a gene; V was cut back by 3 bases and J by 0 bases. The CDR3 consists of 19 residues. Germline V gene data show CDR1 as SGDLS and CDR2 as YYNGEE. CDR3 sequence: CASSDGGVGFKASTDTQYF. In DNA form, the CDR3 reads TGTGCCAGCAGCGACGGGGGGGTAGGTTTTAAAGCTAGCACAGATACGCAGTATTTT.

Notes on this clone: The sample has other DNA sequences that encode this CDR3 too. In DNA form, the CDR3 reads TGTGCCAGCAGTTTGCAGGGGAATTACGGCTACACCTTC. This gives the protein CASSLQGNYGYTF. The chain has TRBV28 and TRBJ1-2, with a possible D match to TRBD1 (6 bases). Per germline, CDR1 MDHEN and CDR2 SYDVKM. CDR3 length: 13 amino acids. Between the trimmed V and J ends, which lost 3 bases and 8 bases, there was a span of 13 bases.

Comment on this clone: A read error is likely here: a far larger clone is one base away. J is TRBJ2-7 and V is TRBV4-1; D might be TRBD1 or TRBD2, each matching 5 bases. This CDR3 is built from 12 residues. Germline CDR1 reads MGHRA; CDR2 reads YSYEKL. CDR3 in amino acids: CVSSDGTHEQYF. Here the CDR3 DNA reads TGCGTCAGCAGCGACGGGACCCACGAGCAGTACTTC.

This chain uses TRBV11-3 with TRBJ2-1; D possibly matches TRBD1 or TRBD2 (6 bases each). V was shortened by 6 bases and J by 1 base, with 13 bases between the two germline ends. Germline lookup yields CDR1 SGHNT and CDR2 YENEEA. The CDR3 contains 15 residues. CDR3 sequence (DNA): TGTGCCAGCAGAAAAACGGGGGCTTCCTACAATGAGCAGTTCTTC. Translation: CASRKTGASYNEQFF.

V usage is TRBV6-5 and J usage is TRBJ2-1, with 8 bases that match TRBD2. This CDR3 contains 16 residues. V lost 0 bases, J lost 5 bases, and 6 bases stayed unmatched. Germline V gene lookup returns CDR1 MNHEY and CDR2 SVGAGI. The CDR3 DNA sequence: TGTGCCAGCAGTTACTCGAGTTTAGCGGGGAACAATGAGCAGTTCTTC. Its protein is CASSYSSLAGNNEQFF.

This clone was seen only once. This rearrangement joins TRBV27 to TRBJ2-5, with TRBD1 matching 7 bases. CDR1 is MNHEY, CDR2 SMNVEV, per germline (reference sequence). The trim removed 4 bases at V and 4 bases at J, leaving 6 bases unmatched. This CDR3 spans 14 amino acids. The CDR3 nucleotides are TGTGCCAGCAGTTCCGCGACAGGGCGAGAGACCCAGTACTTC. Its protein product is CASSSATGRETQYF.

The chain links TRBV6-9 to TRBJ2-2, with 10 bases fitting TRBD1. The trim removed 6 bases at V and 5 bases at J, leaving 12 bases unmatched. The CDR3 contains 17 residues. Germline V gene data show CDR1 as MNHGY and CDR2 as SVAAGI. CDR3 residues: CASSHPRQGAMTGELFF. DNA of the CDR3: TGTGCCAGCAGCCACCCCCGACAGGGGGCGATGACCGGGGAGCTGTTTTTT.

The rearrangement uses TRBV19 and TRBJ2-1; TRBD2 is a possible D gene (6 bases). Trimming took off 2 bases at V and 8 bases at J, with 19 bases between the two ends. Per germline, CDR1 LNHDA and CDR2 SQIVND (reference sequence). The CDR3 is made up of 16 amino acids. As DNA, the CDR3 is TGTGCCAGTAGTATACCTCCCCGACTAGGTATGGATGAGCAGTTCTTC. Translated: CASSIPPRLGMDEQFF.

V gene TRBV19 combines with J gene TRBJ2-1; TRBD2 aligns across 11 bases. Germline lookup yields CDR1 LNHDA and CDR2 SQIVND (reference sequence). The CDR3 is made up of 12 amino acids. J was trimmed by 4 bases and V by 10 bases; bases with no gene match: 0. In DNA, the CDR3 is TGTGCCACTAGCGGGGGGTACAATGAGCAGTTCTTC. Translating it yields CATSGGYNEQFF.

This clone has just one count. V gene TRBV13 combines with J gene TRBJ2-3; 10 bases fit TRBD2. The junction had 5 bases not matched to a gene; V was cut back by 0 bases and J by 5 bases. This CDR3 has 16 residues. Germline V lookup: CDR1 PRHDT, CDR2 FYEKMQ (reference sequence). The CDR3 DNA follows: TGTGCCAGCAGCTTAGGGCTAGCGGGAGTCGGAGATACGCAGTATTTT. Protein sequence: CASSLGLAGVGDTQYF.

CDR3 sequence reads: CSAPKADTQYF. CDR3 nucleotide sequence: TGCAGTGCCCCTAAAGCTGATACGCAGTATTTT. The rearrangement links TRBV20-1 to TRBJ2-3; D unresolved. V dropped 6 bases and J dropped 6 bases, with 10 bases sitting between them. CDR3 length: 11 residues. The V gene's germline CDR1 is DFQATT and CDR2 SNEGSKA (reference sequence).

The sample holds a few counts of this clone. V gene TRBV7-9 combines with J gene TRBJ1-5, with TRBD1 matching 7 bases. The trim removed 6 bases at V and 3 bases at J, leaving 8 bases unmatched. Germline CDR1 SEHNR, CDR2 FQNEAQ (reference sequence). This CDR3 is built from 15 residues. The CDR3 spells CASSAPGTDNQPQHF. In DNA form, the CDR3 reads TGTGCCAGCAGTGCTCCCGGGACAGACAATCAGCCCCAGCATTTT.

The V gene is TRBV7-9, the J gene TRBJ2-2, with 8 bases fitting TRBD2. CDR1 and CDR2 from the germline V gene are SEHNR and FQNEAQ (reference sequence). The CDR3 runs 15 residues. With V trimmed by 3 bases and J by 4 bases, 4 bases remained unmatched. The CDR3 DNA sequence: TGTGCCAGCAGCTTGGGGACTAGGGCCACCGGGGAGCTGTTTTTT. This sequence encodes CASSLGTRATGELFF.

The chain joins TRBV6-5 to TRBJ2-7; 7 bases line up with TRBD2. The CDR3 has 14 amino acids. V gave up 7 bases and J gave up 0 bases; unmatched junction bases: 6. In germline, CDR1 is MNHEY, CDR2 SVGAGI. The CDR3 loop is CASKQAGSSYEQYF. CDR3 coding DNA: TGTGCCAGCAAGCAAGCGGGAAGCTCCTACGAGCAGTACTTC.